These 17 T cell receptor beta chains came from one sample sequenced in a study of human T cells and chemical hapten exposure. Time point of the sample: patch test 3, about 24 weeks after DPC sensitization. Specified treatment: therapeutic diphenylcyclopropenone sensitization with weekly scalp DPC. Via MiXCR, TCRdb re-called the RACE reads, giving one row per CDR3 protein. Counted here are 100,000 to 150,000 distinct CDR3 sequences, around 11% occurring once; the ten biggest clones make up 2.4%. Here the sequenced sample was whole blood, taken in connection with sensitization to the hapten diphenylcyclopropenone (DPC). All receptors come from a woman between 50 and 59 years old with alopecia areata. Some clones in this sample may be carry-over from other donors' samples.

As concerns this clonotype: A junction boundary mismatches the germline segment, possibly from a read error. The chain employs TRBV29-1 and TRBJ2-1; 14 positions agree with TRBD2. The CDR3 runs to 12 residues. Looked up from germline, CDR1 is SQVTM and CDR2 is ANQGSEA. This CDR3 is CSVDDRTSGRSF. CDR3 nucleotides: TGCAGCGTTGATGACCGGACTAGCGGGAGGTCTTTC.

The gene calls are TRBV7-2 and TRBJ2-3; weak D call: TRBD2 (5 bases). Germline V gives CDR1 SGHTA, CDR2 FQGNSA. V lost 5 bases to trimming and J lost 8 bases, with 14 bases between them. CDR3 size: 13 residues. CDR3 coding DNA: TGTGCCAGCAGCCCCCGGACTCTCCCTACGCAGTATTTT. This codes for CASSPRTLPTQYF.

This clonotype has more than one count but fewer than ten. The chain combines TRBV29-1 with TRBJ2-7, with D unclear. Per the germline V gene, CDR1 is SQVTM and CDR2 is ANQGSEA. Trimming cost V 7 bases and J 4 bases, with 20 bases left between them. The CDR3 is 14 residues long. Here the CDR3 reads CSAYQGPLIYEQYF. CDR3 DNA: TGCAGCGCCTACCAAGGCCCCCTAATTTACGAGCAGTACTTC.

The CDR3 coding sequence is TGTGCCAGCAGCCAAGATACGGGGAGGGCCGGGGATACGCAGTATTTT. Translating it yields CASSQDTGRAGDTQYF. The chain couples TRBV3-1 to TRBJ2-3; the match to TRBD2 covers 7 bases. This CDR3 is 16 amino acids long. The junction had 9 bases not matched to a gene; V was cut back by 0 bases and J by 6 bases. Germline CDR1 LGHDT, CDR2 YNNKEL (reference sequence).

In this sample, this clonotype turned up a few times. The chain joins TRBV7-2 to TRBJ2-3, with TRBD2 identical over 10 bases. The CDR3 sequence is 13 residues long. Germline CDR1 reads SGHTA; CDR2 reads FQGNSA. Trimming at V came to 5 bases and at J to 10 bases, leaving 6 bases not matched to a gene. The CDR3 loop reads CASSPGTSEAQYF. CDR3 nucleotide sequence: TGTGCCAGCAGCCCTGGGACTAGCGAAGCGCAGTATTTT.

This clonotype has at least ten counts. The rearrangement joins TRBV18 to TRBJ2-5; 7 bases agree with TRBD2. This CDR3 has 15 residues. The trim removed 0 bases at V and 0 bases at J, leaving 1 base unmatched. Germline V CDR1 and CDR2: KGHSH, LQKENI. CDR3 amino acids: CASSPPLADQETQYF. The CDR3, as DNA: TGTGCCAGCTCACCACCCCTAGCGGACCAAGAGACCCAGTACTTC.

This clonotype showed up many times. This rearrangement joins TRBV6-6 to TRBJ1-1; 11 bases are shared with TRBD1. Germline lookup yields CDR1 MNHNY and CDR2 SVGAGI (reference sequence). The CDR3 is 15 residues long. Trimming took 2 bases from V and 5 from J; bases not matched to a gene: 4. CDR3 protein: CASSYRDRGWTEAFF. The CDR3 DNA reads TGTGCCAGCAGTTACCGGGACAGGGGGTGGACTGAAGCTTTCTTT.

This clonotype has at least ten counts. DNA of the CDR3: TGTGCCAGCAGTGGACGGGGACACTCCTACGAGCAGTACTTC. It codes for CASSGRGHSYEQYF. The rearrangement uses TRBV28 and TRBJ2-7; a possible D gene is TRBD1 (6 bases). Germline V gene data show CDR1 as MDHEN and CDR2 as SYDVKM. The CDR3 runs to 14 residues. V was cut by 5 bases and J by 0 bases, with 11 bases left in between. Filled out from reference TRBV28 and TRBJ2-7, the complete variable domain reads DVKVTQSSRYLVKRTGEKVFLECVQDMDHENMFWYRQDPGLGLRLIYFSYDVKMKEKGDIPEGYSVSREKKERFSLILESASTNQTSMYLCASSGRGHSYEQYFGPGTRLTVT.

The chain carries TRBV6-5 and TRBJ1-1, with D tentatively TRBD1 (5 bases). CDR1 and CDR2 (germline): MNHEY, SVGAGI. Trimming removed 5 bases from V and 0 bases from J, with 10 bases in between. CDR3 length equals 14 residues. The CDR3 DNA is TGTGCCAGCAGTGGGGGGGGTCTGAACACTGAAGCTTTCTTT. Protein sequence: CASSGGGLNTEAFF.

The chain uses TRBV2 and TRBJ1-2, with TRBD1 matching over 9 bases. The V gene end was trimmed by 2 bases and the J gene end by 6 bases; junction bases not matched to a gene: 4. The V gene's germline CDR1 is SNHLY and CDR2 FYNNEI. There are 14 residues in the CDR3. The CDR3 DNA sequence: TGTGCCAGCAGTGAAACAGGACAGGGGAATGGCTACACCTTC. Translation: CASSETGQGNGYTF.

This clonotype was observed a few times. This sequence joins TRBV20-1 and TRBJ2-3; D may be TRBD2 (6 bases). V lost 5 bases to trimming and J lost 1 base, with 10 bases between them. The CDR3 has 13 amino acids. The V gene's germline CDR1 is DFQATT and CDR2 SNEGSKA (reference sequence). The CDR3 bases are TGCAGTGCTGGACCGGGGGGCACAGATACGCAGTATTTT. Translated: CSAGPGGTDTQYF.

Ten or more counts support this clonotype. The chain is built from TRBV6-5 and TRBJ2-7; D not certain. This CDR3 comprises 15 residues. V lost 7 bases to trimming and J lost 2 bases, with 18 bases between them. Germline lookup yields CDR1 MNHEY and CDR2 SVGAGI. This CDR3 reads CASTRQGPPPYEQYF. CDR3 DNA sequence: TGTGCCAGCACTCGTCAAGGCCCACCACCCTACGAGCAGTACTTC.

The genes are TRBV12-3 or TRBV12-4 and TRBJ1-6; D remains unclear. This CDR3 region has 14 residues. V lost 3 bases, J lost 6 bases, and 9 bases lay in between. The DNA of the CDR3 is TGTGCCAGCAGTTTTGCGAGTTGTAATTCACCCCTCCACTTT. Its protein is CASSFASCNSPLHF.

This clonotype has ten or more counts. This sequence joins TRBV5-1 and TRBJ2-1, with a weak D call TRBD1 (6 bases). The CDR3 is made up of 11 amino acids. CDR1 and CDR2 from the germline V gene are SGHRS and YFSETQ. Trimming shortened V by 6 bases and J by 15 bases, and 16 bases separated the two germline ends. CDR3 nucleotides: TGCGCCAGCAAGGGGGAAAGGAGCATGTTCTTC. Residues: CASKGERSMFF. The variable domain in full, with the rest retrieved from reference TRBV5-1 and TRBJ2-1, is KAGVTQTPRYLIKTRGQQVTLSCSPISGHRSVSWYQQTPGQGLQFLFEYFSETQRNKGNFPGRFSGRQFSNSRSEMNVSTLELGDSALYLCASKGERSMFFGPGTRLTVL.

The chain recombines TRBV3-1 with TRBJ1-4, with a possible D match to TRBD1 (6 bases). The CDR3 runs 14 residues. Per the germline V gene, CDR1 is LGHDT and CDR2 is YNNKEL (reference sequence). V dropped 3 bases and J dropped 5 bases, with 10 bases sitting between them. CDR3 in DNA: TGTGCCAGCAGCCACGACAGGTCGAATGAAAAACTGTTTTTT. This encodes CASSHDRSNEKLFF.

V is TRBV30 and J is TRBJ1-1; no firm D call. Trimming stripped 0 bases from V and 3 bases from J, with 14 bases between. The length of the CDR3 is 15 residues. Germline lookup yields CDR1 GTSNPN and CDR2 SVGIG (reference sequence). The CDR3 loop is CAWSVWGGSDTEAFF. CDR3 sequence (DNA): TGTGCCTGGAGTGTCTGGGGTGGGAGCGACACTGAAGCTTTCTTT.

The J gene is TRBJ2-1, the V gene TRBV7-2; unclear D gene. V lost 2 bases, J lost 6 bases, and 14 bases lay in between. This CDR3 is 15 amino acids long. The germline V gene has CDR1 SGHTA and CDR2 FQGNSA. The CDR3 sequence is CASSLRGNWGNEQFF. The CDR3 region has the DNA TGTGCCAGCAGCTTAAGAGGCAACTGGGGCAATGAGCAGTTCTTC.